The TCR beta chain described here comes from a study of blood T cell repertoires in COVID-19. CDR1 is MNHEY, CDR2 SVGEGT, per germline. The V and J ends lost 0 bases and 4 bases respectively, with 10 bases between them. CDR3 size: 15 residues. Source study methods: Estimates of nucleated cell counts were drawn from the amplification of reference gene primers. This table comes from immunoSEQ multiplex PCR, and its TCRdb copy is limited to in-frame clones, with some not included. From that table come the V and J calls and clone size; the DNA was used to work out D and trimming. Among 200,000 to 300,000 clones, about 88% were seen once, and the ten largest hold around 5.1%.

The sample taken for sequencing was peripheral blood. The TCR was taken from a woman aged 55 to 70 with COVID-19, enrolled during active disease. The gene calls are TRBV6-2 or TRBV6-3 and TRBJ2-1; D possibly corresponds to TRBD2 (5 bases). Here the CDR3 reads CASSYSGVGYNEQFF. The CDR3 DNA reads as TGTGCCAGCAGTTACTCGGGAGTCGGTTACAATGAGCAGTTCTTC.